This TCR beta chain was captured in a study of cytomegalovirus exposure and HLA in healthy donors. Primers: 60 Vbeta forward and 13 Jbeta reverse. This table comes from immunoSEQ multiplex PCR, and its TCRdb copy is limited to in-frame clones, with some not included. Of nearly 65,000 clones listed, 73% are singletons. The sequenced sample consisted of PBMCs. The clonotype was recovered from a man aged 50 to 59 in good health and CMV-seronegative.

The CDR3 loop reads CASRSVDTIYF. The CDR3 bases are TGTGCCAGCAGGTCGGTGGACACCATATATTTT. The chain has TRBV9 and TRBJ1-3; no reliable D call. The CDR3 runs 11 residues. Germline V gene lookup returns CDR1 SGDLS and CDR2 YYNGEE. V lost 5 bases and J lost 8, with 8 bases in between.